These 29 T cell receptor beta chains came from one sample sequenced in a study of early T cells in non-severe SARS-CoV-2 infection (dated by TCRdb to the early 2020s). The library came from 5' RACE. Instrument on record: NextSeq 500. TCRdb reran the public reads through fastp at Q25 and MiXCR, keeping productive beta chains. Each entry merges the rows of one CDR3 protein and shows their most common DNA and genes. This sample is represented by 40,000 to 60,000 distinct CDR3 sequences; under 7% of them were singletons. The ten top clones hold 2.8% of the sample. The starting material was whole blood, obtained at baseline. The receptors were sampled from an adult who was a healthcare worker with PCR-confirmed SARS-CoV-2 infection or an uninfected control (not recorded which).

The gene calls are TRBV9 and TRBJ1-2; TRBD1 aligns across 8 bases. With 4 bases clipped from V and 4 bases from J, the junction kept 6 bases outside the gene matches. This CDR3 comprises 14 residues. The germline CDR1 and CDR2 sequences are SGDLS and YYNGEE. CDR3 loop: CASSQTGDSYGYTF. In DNA, the CDR3 is TGTGCCAGCAGCCAGACAGGGGACTCCTATGGCTACACCTTC.

This clonotype was seen a few times. The J gene is TRBJ1-5, the V gene TRBV19; D gene unclear. Trimming removed 6 bases at V and 3 bases at J, with 6 bases between. This CDR3 region has 12 residues. Germline V gene data show CDR1 as LNHDA and CDR2 as SQIVND (reference sequence). The CDR3 reads CASRDPNQPQHF. In DNA, the CDR3 is TGTGCCAGTAGGGACCCCAATCAGCCCCAGCATTTT.

The CDR3 coding sequence is TGTGCCAGCAGAGTACCGGTAGCTGGCTACACCTTC. Amino acid sequence: CASRVPVAGYTF. V is TRBV28 and J is TRBJ1-2; D call uncertain. CDR3 length equals 12 residues. The germline gives CDR1 MDHEN, CDR2 SYDVKM. The ends were cut back, 6 bases at V and 7 bases at J, with 12 bases in the middle.

The rearrangement joins TRBV14 to TRBJ2-1; TRBD1 matches at 12 bases. The CDR3 loop spans 16 amino acids. Germline V gives CDR1 SGHDN, CDR2 FVKESK. Trimming at V came to 2 bases and at J to 7 bases, leaving 6 bases not matched to a gene. The CDR3 reads CASSQRDRGLGNEQFF. CDR3 DNA: TGTGCCAGCAGCCAACGGGACAGGGGGCTCGGGAATGAGCAGTTCTTC.

V usage is TRBV9 and J usage is TRBJ2-3; TRBD2 agrees at 11 bases. After removal of 0 bases from V and 5 bases from J, the junction contained 11 bases not matched to a gene. CDR3 length: 18 residues. Per the germline V gene, CDR1 is SGDLS and CDR2 is YYNGEE. The DNA of the CDR3 is TGTGCCAGCAGCGTAGAGCTAGCGGGGGGCCCTCCCGGAGATACGCAGTATTTT. It is translated as CASSVELAGGPPGDTQYF. Looking up the rest from reference TRBV9 and TRBJ2-3 gives the full variable domain: DSGVTQTPKHLITATGQRVTLRCSPRSGDLSVYWYQQSLDQGLQFLIQYYNGEERAKGNILERFSAQQFPDLHSELNLSSLELGDSALYFCASSVELAGGPPGDTQYFGPGTRLTVL.

This clonotype was observed at least ten times. The chain joins TRBV7-6 to TRBJ2-5, with 7 bases identical to TRBD2. Germline loops: CDR1 SGHVS, CDR2 FNYEAQ. The CDR3 is 15 residues long. Germline trimming cut 5 bases from V and 0 bases from J; bases unmatched to any gene: 6. The CDR3 DNA is TGTGCCAGCAGCCCAGGACTAGAGTACCAAGAGACCCAGTACTTC. Protein: CASSPGLEYQETQYF.

This clonotype occurred a few times. The V and J genes are TRBV11-2 and TRBJ2-1; D unclear. The CDR3 is made up of 14 amino acids. Trimming removed 2 bases at V and 4 bases at J, with 9 bases between. The germline CDR1 and CDR2 sequences are SGHAT and FQNNGV. CDR3 protein: CASSLRGSYNEQFF. CDR3 coding DNA: TGTGCCAGCAGCTTAAGAGGCAGTTACAATGAGCAGTTCTTC.

The V call is TRBV10-3, the J call TRBJ2-2, with 9 bases identical to TRBD2. J lost 5 bases, V lost 1 base, and 8 bases had no gene match. This CDR3 spans 17 amino acids. CDR1 is ENHRY and CDR2 is SYGVKD in the germline V gene. The CDR3 here is CAISEFLAGRGTGELFF. The CDR3 coding sequence is TGTGCCATCAGTGAGTTCCTAGCGGGACGGGGAACCGGGGAGCTGTTTTTT.

The sample holds a few counts of this clonotype. For the CDR3, the DNA is TGTGCCTGGAGGTTCGGCCTCACGTATGGCTACACCTTC. This translates into CAWRFGLTYGYTF. The chain couples TRBV30 to TRBJ1-2; D call uncertain. The CDR3 covers 13 residues. Per germline, CDR1 GTSNPN and CDR2 SVGIG (reference sequence). V was trimmed by 3 bases and J by 5 bases, leaving 13 bases between them.

This clonotype was observed at least ten times. The J gene is TRBJ2-7, the V gene TRBV4-1; tentative D call: TRBD2 (5 bases). V lost 1 base, J lost 6 bases, and 13 bases lay in between. CDR1 and CDR2 from the germline V gene are MGHRA and YSYEKL. CDR3 length: 14 residues. CDR3 sequence (DNA): TGCGCCAGCAGCCAAGGATATACTAGGGCCGAGCAGTACTTC. Residues: CASSQGYTRAEQYF.

This clonotype was observed a handful of times. The chain recombines TRBV15 with TRBJ2-7; no clear D gene. V gave up 0 bases and J gave up 2 bases, with 5 bases separating them. CDR3 length equals 13 residues. The germline V gene has CDR1 LNHNV and CDR2 YYDKDF (reference sequence). The CDR3 DNA reads TGTGCCACCAGCAGAGATCTGCCCTACGAGCAGTACTTC. Its protein product is CATSRDLPYEQYF.

Of note for this clonotype: Just one base apart from a much larger clone, this may be a read error. The chain employs TRBV18 and TRBJ2-7, with D unclear. The CDR3 length is 15 residues. The V gene's germline CDR1 is KGHSH and CDR2 LQKENI. Written as DNA, the CDR3 is TGTGCCAGCTCACCACCTGGCGTCCGCACCTACGAGCGGTACTTC. Amino acids: CASSPPGVRTYERYF.

In its sample, this clonotype was seen many times. V is TRBV12-3 or TRBV12-4 and J is TRBJ2-1; TRBD1 agrees at 9 bases. V was pared by 8 bases and J by 0 bases, with 2 bases of the junction left unmatched. The CDR3 consists of 14 residues. The chain's CDR3 is CASGTGRSYNEQFF. In nucleotides, the CDR3 is TGTGCCAGCGGGACAGGGCGCTCCTACAATGAGCAGTTCTTC.

The table lists this clonotype with many counts. This rearrangement joins TRBV18 to TRBJ1-1; 8 bases line up with TRBD1. V shed 6 bases, J shed 4 bases, and the junction held 7 bases outside the gene matches. Germline lookup yields CDR1 KGHSH and CDR2 LQKENI. CDR3 length equals 14 residues. The CDR3 sequence: CASSSDRAVTEAFF. CDR3 bases: TGTGCCAGCTCGTCGGACAGGGCGGTCACTGAAGCTTTCTTT.

This clonotype has ten or more counts. The chain links TRBV20-1 to TRBJ2-3; D perhaps matches TRBD2 (6 bases). V was pared by 5 bases and J by 1 base, with 16 bases between. The germline V gene encodes CDR1 DFQATT and CDR2 SNEGSKA (reference sequence). The CDR3 extends over 15 amino acids. CDR3 DNA: TGCAGTGCTCCCCGCGGGGATTGGGGCACAGATACGCAGTATTTT. Residues: CSAPRGDWGTDTQYF.

The chain links TRBV24-1 to TRBJ2-7, with D tentatively TRBD1 (6 bases). Looked up from germline, CDR1 is KGHDR and CDR2 is SFDVKD. Trimming took off 3 bases at V and 2 bases at J, with 16 bases between the two ends. The CDR3 length is 16 residues. The CDR3 loop is CATSDPTGTSTYEQYF. CDR3 in DNA: TGTGCCACCAGTGATCCCACCGGGACAAGCACCTACGAGCAGTACTTC.

This clonotype was seen at least ten times. The rearrangement uses TRBV11-3 and TRBJ2-1, with 7 positions matching TRBD1. In germline, CDR1 is SGHNT, CDR2 YENEEA. With V trimmed by 8 bases and J by 1 base, 8 bases remained unmatched. This CDR3 is 15 amino acids long. The CDR3 here is CASGRGQGSYNEQFF. The CDR3 DNA is TGTGCCAGCGGAAGGGGGCAGGGGTCCTACAATGAGCAGTTCTTC.

This clonotype came up a few times. This chain uses TRBV12-3 or TRBV12-4 with TRBJ2-4; perhaps D is TRBD1 or TRBD2 (7 bases each). V lost 5 bases and J lost 13, with 18 bases in between. The CDR3 is made up of 13 amino acids. The CDR3 DNA is TGTGCCAGCAGTCCATTCCAGGGGGAGGGCCAGTACTTC. Translation: CASSPFQGEGQYF.

V and J are TRBV20-1 and TRBJ1-2, with D possibly being TRBD1 (5 bases). The CDR3 is 13 amino acids. V gave up 6 bases and J gave up 3 bases, with 14 bases separating them. The germline CDR1 and CDR2 sequences are DFQATT and SNEGSKA (reference sequence). The CDR3 region has the DNA TGCAGTGCCGTTTTGGGGCTCGACTATGGCTACACCTTC. The encoded protein is CSAVLGLDYGYTF.

This clonotype came up a few times. The CDR3 spells CASSVGTGRQETQYF. The CDR3 nucleotides read TGTGCCAGCAGCGTCGGGACAGGGAGACAAGAGACCCAGTACTTC. The rearrangement joins TRBV7-2 to TRBJ2-5; 9 bases align to TRBD1. The V and J ends lost 5 bases and 2 bases, in that order; junction bases with no gene match: 6. The CDR3 has 15 amino acids. From germline, CDR1 is SGHTA and CDR2 FQGNSA.

In this sample, this clonotype turned up a few times. This chain links TRBV6-2 or TRBV6-3 with TRBJ2-7; TRBD1 might be the D (6 bases). Per the germline V gene, CDR1 is MNHEY and CDR2 is SVGEGT. The CDR3 covers 14 residues. V was cut by 5 bases and J by 5 bases, with 16 bases left in between. CDR3 residues: CASSDRRRVNEQYF. The CDR3 DNA sequence: TGTGCCAGCAGTGACAGGAGGCGTGTAAACGAGCAGTACTTC.

This clonotype was observed a handful of times. V usage is TRBV4-1 and J usage is TRBJ2-1, with 8 bases identical to TRBD2. The CDR3 consists of 17 residues. From germline, CDR1 is MGHRA and CDR2 YSYEKL. V gave up 0 bases and J gave up 4 bases; unmatched junction bases: 8. For the CDR3, the DNA is TGCGCCAGCAGCCAAGAACCCGGGACTAGTACGTACAATGAGCAGTTCTTC. Translated, it gives CASSQEPGTSTYNEQFF.

The genes are TRBV24-1 and TRBJ1-2; D is unresolved. V was trimmed by 4 bases and J by 5 bases, leaving 10 bases between them. CDR3 size: 13 residues. The germline CDR1 and CDR2 sequences are KGHDR and SFDVKD. CDR3 loop: CATSEGWEYGYTF. The DNA for the CDR3 is TGTGCCACCAGTGAGGGCTGGGAATATGGCTACACCTTC.

This clonotype was seen a handful of times. The rearrangement links TRBV7-2 to TRBJ2-7; maybe TRBD2 (7 bases). The V gene's germline CDR1 is SGHTA and CDR2 FQGNSA. CDR3 size: 16 residues. Trimming pared 1 base from V and 4 bases from J, leaving 17 bases between. The CDR3 DNA reads as TGTGCCAGCAGCTTAGAGTGGGGGGGCCAGGGTTACGAGCAGTACTTC. It yields the protein CASSLEWGGQGYEQYF.

This clonotype was counted at least ten times. The rearrangement links TRBV20-1 to TRBJ2-3, with 9 nucleotides matching TRBD2. Trimming removed 5 bases from V and 0 bases from J; junction bases left unmatched: 6. Germline lookup yields CDR1 DFQATT and CDR2 SNEGSKA (reference sequence). CDR3 size: 15 residues. CDR3 sequence: CSAPALAGSTDTQYF. The CDR3 DNA sequence: TGCAGTGCTCCGGCCCTAGCGGGGAGCACAGATACGCAGTATTTT.

The chain has TRBV6-6 and TRBJ2-1; 8 bases match TRBD1. The V gene's germline CDR1 is MNHNY and CDR2 SVGAGI (reference sequence). The junction had 9 bases not matched to a gene; V was cut back by 0 bases and J by 8 bases. The CDR3 has 16 residues. CDR3 coding DNA: TGTGCCAGCAGTTACTCTGGACAGGGTAAAGTCGATGAGCAGTTCTTC. This codes for CASSYSGQGKVDEQFF.

As to this clonotype: At one boundary the junction diverges from the germline segment, which might be a read error. The chain joins TRBV18 to TRBJ2-1; D may be TRBD1 (5 bases). The CDR3 is 14 amino acids. CDR1 is KGHSH, CDR2 LQKENI, per germline. The CDR3 DNA sequence: TGTGCCAGCTCATTACCAGGGTCCTCCAATGAGCAGTTCTTC. Its translation is CASSLPGSSNEQFF.

This clonotype was counted at least ten times. This chain uses TRBV4-3 with TRBJ2-3; maybe TRBD1 (5 bases). The CDR3 is 13 residues long. Germline V gene sequence: CDR1 LGHNA, CDR2 YSLEER. Trimming took off 0 bases at V and 9 bases at J, with 10 bases between the two ends. CDR3 region: CASSQDRARTQYF. DNA of the CDR3: TGCGCCAGCAGCCAAGACAGGGCCCGGACGCAGTATTTT.

This chain links TRBV7-8 with TRBJ1-2; no firm D call. V was clipped by 7 bases and J by 4 bases, with 16 bases between them. CDR1 is SGHVS and CDR2 is FQNEAQ in the germline V gene. This CDR3 comprises 14 residues. The CDR3 sequence is CASTTEEKSYGYTF. The CDR3 DNA reads TGTGCCAGCACTACGGAGGAAAAAAGCTATGGCTACACCTTC. Complete variable domain (other parts from reference TRBV7-8 and TRBJ1-2): GAGVSQSPRYKVAKRGQDVALRCDPISGHVSLFWYQQALGQGPEFLTYFQNEAQLDKSGLPSDRFFAERPEGSVSTLKIQRTQQEDSAVYLCASTTEEKSYGYTFGSGTRLTVV.